This is a list of T cell receptor beta chains from one sample in a study of T cell repertoires in cytomegalovirus infection. TCRdb re-analysed the reads in MiXCR, keeping a single row per CDR3 protein. This sample has roughly 920,000 distinct CDR3 sequences, with around 32% found just once. No antigen has been identified for these receptors. Specimen: cultured CD8+ T cells from PBMCs, collected from culture after CMV antigen stimulation. The receptors were sampled from a human donor in good health (CMV status not recorded). Some clones in this sample may be carry-over from other donors' samples. Each CDR3 is given with its conserved first and last residue. The order of the fields is V gene, J gene, D gene, clone size, CDR3 protein, CDR3 DNA. The D gene is left open where the match is weak. The size of a clone is reported for some rows only, either as once, few or many, or as a class for expanded clones.

V gene: TRBV6-2/TRBV6-3
J gene: TRBJ2-3
D gene: -
clone size: -
CDR3 protein: CASSRPARTDTQYF
CDR3 DNA: TGTGCCAGCAGTCGGCCTGCCCGCACAGATACGCAGTATTTT

V gene: TRBV4-1
J gene: TRBJ2-7
D gene: TRBD1
clone size: few
CDR3 protein: CASSPGQGASEQYF
CDR3 DNA: TGCGCCAGCAGCCCGGGACAGGGGGCCTCCGAGCAGTACTTC

V gene: TRBV27
J gene: TRBJ1-2
D gene: TRBD1
clone size: -
CDR3 protein: CASSPDRDALYGYTF
CDR3 DNA: TGTGCCAGCAGTCCCGACAGGGACGCTCTCTATGGCTACACCTTC

V gene: TRBV7-2
J gene: TRBJ2-1
D gene: -
clone size: few
CDR3 protein: CASSLGGASEQFF
CDR3 DNA: TGTGCCAGCAGCTTAGGAGGGGCCTCTGAGCAGTTCTTC

V gene: TRBV19
J gene: TRBJ1-5
D gene: -
clone size: -
CDR3 protein: CASSQGGYNQPQHF
CDR3 DNA: TGTGCCAGTAGTCAAGGGGGATACAATCAGCCCCAGCATTTT

V gene: TRBV12-3/TRBV12-4
J gene: TRBJ1-1
D gene: TRBD1
clone size: -
CDR3 protein: CASSNRTGNTEAFF
CDR3 DNA: TGTGCCAGCAGTAACCGGACAGGGAACACTGAAGCTTTCTTT

V gene: TRBV5-6
J gene: TRBJ1-5
D gene: -
clone size: few
CDR3 protein: CASSLNSGIYSNQPQHF
CDR3 DNA: TGTGCCAGCAGCTTGAATTCTGGGATTTATAGCAATCAGCCCCAGCATTTT

V gene: TRBV4-1
J gene: TRBJ1-1
D gene: -
clone size: many
CDR3 protein: CASSQASGQNTEAFF
CDR3 DNA: TGCGCCAGCAGCCAAGCCTCCGGACAGAACACTGAAGCTTTCTTT

V gene: TRBV19
J gene: TRBJ1-5
D gene: TRBD1
clone size: -
CDR3 protein: CASSINGGGINQPQHF
CDR3 DNA: TGTGCCAGTAGTATCAACGGAGGGGGCATAAATCAGCCCCAGCATTTT

V gene: TRBV12-3/TRBV12-4
J gene: TRBJ2-7
D gene: TRBD2
clone size: -
CDR3 protein: CASNPSGGDQEQYF
CDR3 DNA: TGTGCCAGCAATCCTAGCGGGGGGGATCAAGAGCAGTACTTC

V gene: TRBV6-6
J gene: TRBJ2-2
D gene: -
clone size: -
CDR3 protein: CASLGEEELFF
CDR3 DNA: TGTGCCAGCCTGGGGGAAGAGGAGCTGTTTTTT

V gene: TRBV28
J gene: TRBJ1-4
D gene: -
clone size: few
CDR3 protein: CASSLYELTNEKLFF
CDR3 DNA: TGTGCCAGCAGTTTATACGAATTGACTAATGAAAAACTGTTTTTT

V gene: TRBV7-9
J gene: TRBJ2-5
D gene: -
clone size: few
CDR3 protein: CASSPNPAADVVETQYF
CDR3 DNA: TGTGCCAGCAGCCCGAACCCAGCGGCGGATGTGGTAGAGACCCAGTACTTC

V gene: TRBV27
J gene: TRBJ1-5
D gene: -
clone size: -
CDR3 protein: CASSLLGIDQPQHF
CDR3 DNA: TGTGCCAGCAGTTTATTAGGGATTGATCAGCCCCAGCATTTT

V gene: TRBV6-2/TRBV6-3
J gene: TRBJ2-1
D gene: -
clone size: -
CDR3 protein: CASNRGAWDEQFF
CDR3 DNA: TGTGCCAGCAATCGGGGCGCCTGGGATGAGCAGTTCTTC

V gene: TRBV12-5
J gene: TRBJ1-4
D gene: -
clone size: -
CDR3 protein: CASGLITGTLVPRGNEKLFF
CDR3 DNA: TGTGCTAGTGGTTTGATCACCGGGACGCTAGTTCCGAGGGGTAATGAAAAACTGTTTTTT

V gene: TRBV10-3
J gene: TRBJ1-2
D gene: -
clone size: many
CDR3 protein: CAISETGTLNYGYTF
CDR3 DNA: TGTGCCATCAGTGAGACCGGGACACTTAACTATGGCTACACCTTC

V gene: TRBV7-3
J gene: TRBJ2-2
D gene: -
clone size: -
CDR3 protein: CASSPKGIFGELFF
CDR3 DNA: TGTGCCAGCAGCCCCAAGGGGATTTTCGGGGAGCTGTTTTTT

V gene: TRBV19
J gene: TRBJ2-7
D gene: -
clone size: -
CDR3 protein: CASSFARGPYEQYF
CDR3 DNA: TGTGCCAGTAGTTTCGCCAGGGGCCCGTACGAGCAGTACTTC

V gene: TRBV27
J gene: TRBJ2-1
D gene: TRBD1
clone size: -
CDR3 protein: CANSLWDRGPHNEQFF
CDR3 DNA: TGTGCCAACAGTCTCTGGGACAGGGGGCCGCACAATGAGCAGTTCTTC

V gene: TRBV5-1
J gene: TRBJ1-6
D gene: -
clone size: -
CDR3 protein: CASSLALAEGLNSPLHF
CDR3 DNA: TGCGCCAGCAGCTTGGCCTTGGCTGAGGGGCTAAATTCACCCCTCCACTTT

V gene: TRBV7-9
J gene: TRBJ2-5
D gene: TRBD2
clone size: -
CDR3 protein: CASSPTGASGGTPATQYF
CDR3 DNA: TGTGCCAGCAGCCCAACGGGGGCTAGCGGGGGTACTCCCGCGACCCAGTACTTC

V gene: TRBV7-6
J gene: TRBJ2-1
D gene: TRBD2
clone size: few
CDR3 protein: CASSPRASGYRAYNEQFF
CDR3 DNA: TGTGCCAGCAGCCCCAGGGCTAGCGGGTACAGAGCCTACAATGAGCAGTTCTTC

V gene: TRBV7-9
J gene: TRBJ2-5
D gene: TRBD1
clone size: few
CDR3 protein: CASSFTTGVETQYF
CDR3 DNA: TGTGCCAGCAGCTTTACGACAGGGGTGGAGACCCAGTACTTC

V gene: TRBV12-3/TRBV12-4
J gene: TRBJ1-1
D gene: -
clone size: -
CDR3 protein: CASSLNREHTEAFF
CDR3 DNA: TGTGCCAGCAGTTTGAACAGGGAGCACACTGAAGCTTTCTTT

V gene: TRBV2
J gene: TRBJ1-2
D gene: -
clone size: few
CDR3 protein: CSTLGRVYGYTF
CDR3 DNA: TGTTCGACCTTGGGGAGGGTCTATGGCTACACCTTC

V gene: TRBV6-1
J gene: TRBJ2-5
D gene: -
clone size: few
CDR3 protein: CASSRTGLGETQYF
CDR3 DNA: TGTGCCAGCAGTCGGACGGGTCTGGGAGAGACCCAGTACTTC

V gene: TRBV11-2
J gene: TRBJ1-5
D gene: -
clone size: -
CDR3 protein: CASSLDGPGWQPQHF
CDR3 DNA: TGTGCCAGCAGCTTAGATGGTCCGGGGTGGCAGCCCCAGCATTTT

V gene: TRBV10-3
J gene: TRBJ1-3
D gene: TRBD1
clone size: -
CDR3 protein: CAISERDRGFENTIYF
CDR3 DNA: TGTGCCATCAGTGAACGGGACAGGGGATTTGAAAACACCATATATTTT

V gene: TRBV7-2
J gene: TRBJ2-3
D gene: -
clone size: many
CDR3 protein: CASTRAAGTPMDTQYF
CDR3 DNA: TGTGCCAGCACCCGGGCGGCAGGTACCCCAATGGATACGCAGTATTTT

V gene: TRBV19
J gene: TRBJ2-3
D gene: TRBD2
clone size: -
CDR3 protein: CASNEGWGGDTQYF
CDR3 DNA: TGTGCCAGTAATGAAGGGTGGGGGGGAGATACGCAGTATTTT

V gene: TRBV7-2
J gene: TRBJ2-3
D gene: TRBD1
clone size: many
CDR3 protein: CASSLVGQGTSTDTQYF
CDR3 DNA: TGTGCCAGCAGCTTGGTTGGACAGGGAACTAGCACAGATACGCAGTATTTT

V gene: TRBV7-8
J gene: TRBJ2-1
D gene: TRBD2
clone size: few
CDR3 protein: CASSPTGLAGGRNEQFF
CDR3 DNA: TGTGCCAGCAGCCCCACAGGACTAGCGGGGGGCCGCAATGAGCAGTTCTTC

V gene: TRBV2
J gene: TRBJ2-1
D gene: TRBD1
clone size: -
CDR3 protein: CASSVRDSSYNEQFF
CDR3 DNA: TGTGCCAGCAGCGTCCGGGACAGCTCCTACAATGAGCAGTTCTTC

V gene: TRBV27
J gene: TRBJ1-1
D gene: TRBD1
clone size: few
CDR3 protein: CASSKTSGTEEGTEAFF
CDR3 DNA: TGTGCCAGCAGCAAGACTTCCGGGACAGAGGAGGGCACTGAAGCTTTCTTT

V gene: TRBV19
J gene: TRBJ1-1
D gene: -
clone size: few
CDR3 protein: CASSTGAWNTEAFF
CDR3 DNA: TGTGCCAGTAGTACAGGGGCTTGGAACACTGAAGCTTTCTTT

V gene: TRBV6-2/TRBV6-3
J gene: TRBJ2-5
D gene: TRBD2
clone size: -
CDR3 protein: CASSNRLAGEETQYF
CDR3 DNA: TGTGCCAGCAGCAACAGACTAGCGGGGGAGGAGACCCAGTACTTC

V gene: TRBV9
J gene: TRBJ2-5
D gene: TRBD2
clone size: few
CDR3 protein: CASSVGLALPQETQYF
CDR3 DNA: TGTGCCAGCAGCGTAGGACTAGCGCTCCCTCAAGAGACCCAGTACTTC

V gene: TRBV29-1
J gene: TRBJ1-2
D gene: -
clone size: -
CDR3 protein: CSVEEKVGYTF
CDR3 DNA: TGCAGCGTTGAAGAAAAGGTGGGCTACACCTTC

V gene: TRBV7-8
J gene: TRBJ2-3
D gene: -
clone size: many
CDR3 protein: CASSLVGRTIDTQYF
CDR3 DNA: TGTGCCAGCAGCTTAGTCGGCAGGACTATAGATACGCAGTATTTT

V gene: TRBV19
J gene: TRBJ1-5
D gene: TRBD1
clone size: many
CDR3 protein: CASSIGTGGGQPQHF
CDR3 DNA: TGTGCCAGTAGTATAGGCACAGGGGGAGGTCAGCCCCAGCATTTT

V gene: TRBV2
J gene: TRBJ1-2
D gene: TRBD1
clone size: -
CDR3 protein: CASIGGYYGYTF
CDR3 DNA: TGTGCCAGCATAGGGGGCTACTATGGCTACACCTTC

V gene: TRBV7-9
J gene: TRBJ2-7
D gene: -
clone size: few
CDR3 protein: CASSPKGFYEQYF
CDR3 DNA: TGTGCCAGCAGCCCAAAAGGGTTCTACGAGCAGTACTTC